What follows is one T cell receptor (beta chain) and its context. Its antigen is undetermined. The same CDR3 also results from other DNA sequences found in this sample. This sample was taken from a study of cytomegalovirus exposure and HLA in healthy donors. Broader study findings: An apparent linkage of common viral pathogens to several of the most significant clusters emerged in a later analysis. Later genetic work tied a missense DCLRE1C variant to beta-chain V and J trimming. Reports described diagnosis of cytomegalovirus status by the classifier as highly specific and sensitive.

Trimming cost V 0 bases and J 6 bases, with 25 bases left between them. The CDR3 has 18 amino acids. Germline CDR1 is SGHRS and CDR2 is YFSETQ. The PCR contained 60 Vbeta and 13 Jbeta primers. The data were produced by immunoSEQ multiplex PCR, yet TCRdb's version contains in-frame clones alone and is incomplete. The sample holds some 130,000 clones; nearly 65% are singletons and the top ten take 9% to 10%. The sequenced sample was PBMCs. This TCR was recovered from a man aged 40-55 years in good health and CMV-seropositive. The chain carries TRBV5-1 and TRBJ2-7, with TRBD1 as a possible D gene (6 bases). The DNA of the CDR3 is TGCGCCAGCAGCTTGGTGGGACACCTAATCGGGGTCCTAGGCGAGCAGTACTTC. Its protein is CASSLVGHLIGVLGEQYF.